The 5 T cell receptor beta chains below were found in one sample sequenced in a study of early T cells in non-severe SARS-CoV-2 infection. TCRdb reprocessed the 5' RACE reads with MiXCR, giving one entry per CDR3 protein. The sample records about 34,000 distinct CDR3 sequences, 5.5% to 7.5% being singletons. Sequencing input: whole blood. These receptors came from an adult who was a healthcare worker with PCR-confirmed SARS-CoV-2 infection or an uninfected control (not recorded which).

On this clonotype: This clone may be a read error of a much larger clone one base away. This chain joins TRBV20-1 and TRBJ2-7; D could derive from TRBD1 or TRBD2 (7 bases each). Germline V gene lookup returns CDR1 DFQATT and CDR2 SNEGSKA (reference sequence). This CDR3 comprises 11 residues. DNA of the CDR3: TGCAGTGTCCCAAGGGGGCGGGAGCGGTACTTC. It encodes CSVPRGRERYF.

The rearrangement joins TRBV4-2 to TRBJ1-2; no definite D call. The CDR3 is 13 amino acids. V was clipped by 0 bases and J by 2 bases, with 4 bases between them. The germline V gene encodes CDR1 LGHNA and CDR2 YNFKEQ. CDR3 residues: CASSQDGNYGYTF. The DNA of the CDR3 is TGTGCCAGCAGCCAAGACGGGAACTATGGCTACACCTTC.

In this sample, this clonotype turned up a few times. The chain combines TRBV29-1 with TRBJ1-2, with 8 bases fitting TRBD1. V trimming: 4 bases; J trimming: 5 bases; junction bases outside the gene matches: 3. Germline lookup yields CDR1 SQVTM and CDR2 ANQGSEA. This CDR3 has 12 residues. CDR3 region: CSVVDRDYGYTF. In DNA form, the CDR3 reads TGCAGCGTTGTGGACAGGGATTATGGCTACACCTTC.

This clonotype has a handful of counts. The rearrangement links TRBV18 to TRBJ2-5; no clear D gene. The CDR3 has 13 residues. The V end was cut by 4 bases, the J end by 3 bases, with 9 bases between. CDR1 is KGHSH and CDR2 is LQKENI in the germline V gene. The CDR3 DNA reads TGTGCCAGCTCACGGGATCGGAAAGAGACCCAGTACTTC. Encoded protein: CASSRDRKETQYF.

V is TRBV7-3 and J is TRBJ1-1; no clear D gene. V lost 2 bases, J lost 3 bases, and 7 bases lay in between. Germline V gene lookup returns CDR1 SGHTA and CDR2 FQGTGA. This CDR3 is built from 13 residues. DNA of the CDR3: TGTGCCAGCAGCTTATACCCCGACACTGAAGCTTTCTTT. Its translation is CASSLYPDTEAFF.